The 3 T cell receptor beta chains below all came from one sample that was sequenced in a study of T cells after posttransplantation cyclophosphamide. Measured with immunoSEQ multiplex PCR; TCRdb has only the in-frame clones, and not every one. This table holds some 47,000 clones, approximately 86% found once. The material sequenced was PBMCs. Every receptor here comes from a man in his thirties or forties with a blood cancer, CMV-positive, and with a related stem cell donor.

The chain is built from TRBV27 and TRBJ2-7; TRBD2 might be the D (5 bases). The CDR3 is 13 residues long. CDR1 is MNHEY, CDR2 SMNVEV, per germline (reference sequence). With 2 bases removed from V and 5 bases from J, the gap between germline ends came to 10 bases. CDR3 DNA sequence: TGTGCCAGCAGTTTAAGCGGATCCCACGAGCAGTACTTC. Its translation is CASSLSGSHEQYF.

This chain uses TRBV27 with TRBJ2-7, with D possibly being TRBD2 (6 bases). The CDR3 is 12 residues long. CDR1 is MNHEY, CDR2 SMNVEV, per germline (reference sequence). Trimming left V 6 bases short and J 3 bases short, with 9 bases between. DNA for the CDR3: TGTGCCAGCAGCCGGGACTTCTACGAGCAGTACTTC. As protein: CASSRDFYEQYF.

The rearrangement links TRBV11-2 to TRBJ1-4; weak D call: TRBD1 (6 bases). Trimming cost V 1 base and J 6 bases, with 9 bases left between them. The CDR3 is made up of 14 amino acids. Germline lookup yields CDR1 SGHAT and CDR2 FQNNGV. The chain's CDR3 is CASSLAAGDEKLFF. The CDR3 region has the DNA TGTGCCAGCAGCTTAGCTGCAGGGGATGAAAAACTGTTTTTT.